This TCR beta chain was recorded in a study of OX40 agonist ivuxolimab in advanced cancers. There are 12 residues in the CDR3. CDR1 and CDR2 (germline): SGHTS, YDEGEE. Trimming took off 1 base at V and 6 bases at J, with 7 bases between the two ends. TCRdb keeps only in-frame clones here, not all; method: immunoSEQ multiplex PCR. The sample includes tens of thousands of clones, roughly 79% of them seen just once. The chain links TRBV5-8 to TRBJ1-1; D is undetermined. The receptor was derived from an adult with an advanced solid tumor such as melanoma, head and neck, liver or kidney cancer. Material: CD4+ or CD8+ T cells sorted from blood, obtained in a trial of the OX40 agonist ivuxolimab. The CDR3, as DNA: TGTGCCAGCAGCTTGTACGGAGCTGAAGCTTTCTTT. Translating gives CASSLYGAEAFF.